This record concerns one T cell receptor (beta chain) sequence. Its antigen is as yet unknown. The data stem from a study of T cell responses to AZD1222 COVID-19 vaccine. Clones were sequenced by immunoSEQ multiplex PCR, and TCRdb holds only the in-frame ones, with some missing. Of 150,000 to 160,000 clones detected, 88% appear once; the ten largest clones hold around 3%. V was shortened by 3 bases and J by 2 bases, with 7 bases between the two germline ends. The CDR3 is 13 residues long. CDR1 and CDR2 (germline): SGHVS, FQNEAQ. Whole-study findings and limits: CD4 TCRs linked to vaccination spanned spike, dominating at 160-218 and 743-854. Most donors were white British, females outnumbered males, and clonal diversity was possibly underestimated. A reported finding is that nearly half of spike-specific TCRs target unmutated variant regions. Repertoire sampling occurred only after the peak T cell response.

The origin of this receptor is an adult in good health. This specimen consisted of peripheral blood, obtained on day 0 of AZD1222 vaccination. The rearrangement links TRBV7-8 to TRBJ2-5; D not resolved. The CDR3 loop reads CASSLGRQETQYF. The CDR3, as DNA: TGTGCCAGCAGCTTGGGCAGGCAAGAGACCCAGTACTTC.